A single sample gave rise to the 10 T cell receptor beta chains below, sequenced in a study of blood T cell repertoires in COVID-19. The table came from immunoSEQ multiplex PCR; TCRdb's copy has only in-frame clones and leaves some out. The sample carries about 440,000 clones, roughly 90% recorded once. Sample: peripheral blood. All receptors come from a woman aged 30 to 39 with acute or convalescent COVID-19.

The CDR3 DNA follows: TGTGCCAGCATGCAGGGGGAGAATTCACCCCTCCACTTT. This codes for CASMQGENSPLHF. The chain is built from TRBV2 and TRBJ1-6, with 7 bases identical to TRBD1. CDR3 length equals 13 residues. Per germline, CDR1 SNHLY and CDR2 FYNNEI. The V segment lost 7 bases and the J segment 7 bases; nucleotides outside the gene matches: 4. Looking up the rest from reference TRBV2 and TRBJ1-6 gives the full variable domain: EPEVTQTPSHQVTQMGQEVILRCVPISNHLYFYWYRQILGQKVEFLVSFYNNEISEKSEIFDDQFSVERPDGSNFTLKIRSTKLEDSAMYFCASMQGENSPLHFGNGTRLTVT.

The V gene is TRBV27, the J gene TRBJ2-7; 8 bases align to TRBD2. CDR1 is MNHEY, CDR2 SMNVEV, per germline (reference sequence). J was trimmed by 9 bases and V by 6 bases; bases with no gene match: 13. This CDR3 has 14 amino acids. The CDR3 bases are TGTGCCAGCAGCCCTCTTAAGCGGGGGCTCGCGCAGTACTTC. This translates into CASSPLKRGLAQYF.

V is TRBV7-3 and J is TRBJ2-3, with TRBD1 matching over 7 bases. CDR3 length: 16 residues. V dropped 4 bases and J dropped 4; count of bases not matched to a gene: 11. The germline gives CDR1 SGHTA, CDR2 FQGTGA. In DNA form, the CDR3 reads TGTGCCAGCAGCTCCGCAGGGGGAAGTCAGGCAGATACGCAGTATTTT. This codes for CASSSAGGSQADTQYF.

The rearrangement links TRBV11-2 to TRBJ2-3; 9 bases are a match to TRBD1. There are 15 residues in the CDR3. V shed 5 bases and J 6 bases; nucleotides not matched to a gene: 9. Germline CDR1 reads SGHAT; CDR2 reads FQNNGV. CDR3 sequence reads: CASSPGQGISDTQYF. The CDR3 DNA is TGTGCCAGCAGCCCGGGACAGGGAATCTCGGATACGCAGTATTTT.

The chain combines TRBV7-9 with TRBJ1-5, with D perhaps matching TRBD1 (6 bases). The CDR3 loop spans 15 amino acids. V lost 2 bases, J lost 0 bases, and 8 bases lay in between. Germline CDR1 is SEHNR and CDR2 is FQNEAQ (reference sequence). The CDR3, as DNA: TGTGCCAGCAGCTTAAACAGGGATAGCAATCAGCCCCAGCATTTT. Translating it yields CASSLNRDSNQPQHF.

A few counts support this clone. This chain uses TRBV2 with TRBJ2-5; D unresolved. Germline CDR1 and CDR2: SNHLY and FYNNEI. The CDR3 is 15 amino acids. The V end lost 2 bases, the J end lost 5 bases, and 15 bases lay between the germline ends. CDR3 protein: CASSETTTPGETQYF. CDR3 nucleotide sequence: TGTGCCAGCAGTGAAACAACTACCCCTGGCGAGACCCAGTACTTC.

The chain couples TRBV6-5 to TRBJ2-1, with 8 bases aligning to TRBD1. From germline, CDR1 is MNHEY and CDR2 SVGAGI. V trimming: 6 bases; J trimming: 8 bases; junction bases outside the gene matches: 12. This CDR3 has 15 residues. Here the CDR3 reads CASRGRTGYSDEQFF. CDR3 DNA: TGTGCCAGCAGGGGAAGGACAGGGTACTCCGATGAGCAGTTCTTC.

The chain's CDR3 is CASSIGTGHYEQYF. CDR3 DNA: TGTGCCAGTAGTATTGGGACAGGACACTACGAGCAGTACTTC. The V and J genes are TRBV19 and TRBJ2-7; 8 bases fit TRBD1. The CDR3 covers 14 residues. V dropped 3 bases and J dropped 3; count of bases not matched to a gene: 4. The germline CDR1 and CDR2 sequences are LNHDA and SQIVND (reference sequence).

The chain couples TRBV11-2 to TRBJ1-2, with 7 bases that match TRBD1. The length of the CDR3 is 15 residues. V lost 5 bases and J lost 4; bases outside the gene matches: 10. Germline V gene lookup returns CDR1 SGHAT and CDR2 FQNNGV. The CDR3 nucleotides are TGTGCCAGCAGCGCCAGACAGGGCTTGGGCTATGGCTACACCTTC. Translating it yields CASSARQGLGYGYTF.

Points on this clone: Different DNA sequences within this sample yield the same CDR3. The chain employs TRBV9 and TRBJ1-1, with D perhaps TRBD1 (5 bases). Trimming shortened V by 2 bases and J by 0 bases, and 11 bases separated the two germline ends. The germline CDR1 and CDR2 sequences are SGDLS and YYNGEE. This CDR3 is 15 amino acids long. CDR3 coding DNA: TGTGCCAGCAGCGTCGGGGGAGGGATGAACACTGAAGCTTTCTTT. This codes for CASSVGGGMNTEAFF.